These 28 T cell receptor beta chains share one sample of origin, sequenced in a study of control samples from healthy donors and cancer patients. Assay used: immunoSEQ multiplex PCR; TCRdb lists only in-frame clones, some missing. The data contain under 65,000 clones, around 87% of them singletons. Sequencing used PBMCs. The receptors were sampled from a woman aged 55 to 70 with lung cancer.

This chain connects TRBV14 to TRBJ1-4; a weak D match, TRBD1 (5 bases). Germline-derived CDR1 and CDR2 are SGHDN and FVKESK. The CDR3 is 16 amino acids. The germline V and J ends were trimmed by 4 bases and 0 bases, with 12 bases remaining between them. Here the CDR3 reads CASSPNRDATNEKLFF. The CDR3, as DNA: TGTGCCAGCAGCCCCAATCGGGACGCAACTAATGAAAAACTGTTTTTT.

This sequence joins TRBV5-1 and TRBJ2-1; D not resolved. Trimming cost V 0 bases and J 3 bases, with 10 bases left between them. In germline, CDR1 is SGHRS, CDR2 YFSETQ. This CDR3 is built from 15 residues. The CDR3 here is CASSLVSNDYNEQFF. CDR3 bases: TGCGCCAGCAGCTTGGTATCGAACGACTACAATGAGCAGTTCTTC.

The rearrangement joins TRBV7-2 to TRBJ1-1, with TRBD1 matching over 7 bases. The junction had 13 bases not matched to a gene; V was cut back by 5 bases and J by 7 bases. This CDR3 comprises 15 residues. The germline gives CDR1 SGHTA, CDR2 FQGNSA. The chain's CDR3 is CASSRPGTAVIEAFF. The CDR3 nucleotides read TGTGCCAGCAGCCGCCCCGGGACAGCGGTAATTGAAGCTTTCTTT. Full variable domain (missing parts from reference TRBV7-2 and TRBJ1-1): GAGVSQSPSNKVTEKGKDVELRCDPISGHTALYWYRQSLGQGLEFLIYFQGNSAPDKSGLPSDRFSAERTGGSVSTLTIQRTQQEDSAVYLCASSRPGTAVIEAFFGQGTRLTVV.

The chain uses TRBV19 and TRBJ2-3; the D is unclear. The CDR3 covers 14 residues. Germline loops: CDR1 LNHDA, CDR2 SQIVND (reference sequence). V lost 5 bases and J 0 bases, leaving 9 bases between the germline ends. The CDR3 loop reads CASSVQTSTDTQYF. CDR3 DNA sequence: TGTGCCAGTAGTGTCCAGACAAGCACAGATACGCAGTATTTT.

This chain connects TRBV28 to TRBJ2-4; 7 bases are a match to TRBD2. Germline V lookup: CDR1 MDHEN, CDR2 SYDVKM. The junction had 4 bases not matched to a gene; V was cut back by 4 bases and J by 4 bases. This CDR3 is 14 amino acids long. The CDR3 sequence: CASSSVGGKNIQYF. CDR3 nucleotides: TGTGCCAGCAGTTCGGTCGGGGGGAAAAACATTCAGTACTTC.

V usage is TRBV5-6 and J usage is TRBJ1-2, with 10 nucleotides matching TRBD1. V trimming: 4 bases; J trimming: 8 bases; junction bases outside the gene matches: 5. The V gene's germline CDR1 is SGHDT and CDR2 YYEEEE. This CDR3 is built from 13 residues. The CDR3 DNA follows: TGTGCCAGCAGCCGGACAGGGGGATACGGCTACACCTTC. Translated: CASSRTGGYGYTF.

The CDR3 region has the DNA TGCGCCAGCAGCTTGATGGGGACAGCTAATTCACCCCTCCACTTT. It translates to CASSLMGTANSPLHF. This chain joins TRBV5-1 and TRBJ1-6; 7 bases agree with TRBD1. Germline lookup yields CDR1 SGHRS and CDR2 YFSETQ. Trimming cost V 1 base and J 6 bases; bases outside gene matches: 4. This CDR3 comprises 15 residues.

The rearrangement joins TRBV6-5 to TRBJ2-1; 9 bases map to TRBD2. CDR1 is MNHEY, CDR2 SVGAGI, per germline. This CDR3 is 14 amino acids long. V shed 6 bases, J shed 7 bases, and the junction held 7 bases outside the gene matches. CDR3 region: CASRIAGVKNEQFF. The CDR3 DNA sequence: TGTGCCAGCAGGATAGCGGGAGTAAAAAATGAGCAGTTCTTC.

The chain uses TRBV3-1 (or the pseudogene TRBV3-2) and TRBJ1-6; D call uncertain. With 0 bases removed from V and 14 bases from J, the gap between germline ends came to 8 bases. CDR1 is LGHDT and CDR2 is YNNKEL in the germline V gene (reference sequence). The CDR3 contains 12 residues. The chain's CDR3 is CASSQDLLTLHF. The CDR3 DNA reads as TGTGCCAGCAGCCAAGATCTGCTCACCCTCCACTTT.

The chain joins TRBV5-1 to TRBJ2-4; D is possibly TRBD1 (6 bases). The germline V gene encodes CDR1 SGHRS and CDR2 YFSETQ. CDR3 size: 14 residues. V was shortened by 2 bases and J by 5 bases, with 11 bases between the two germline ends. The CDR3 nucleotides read TGCGCCAGCAGCTTCGGGACAACAGAAAACATTCAGTACTTC. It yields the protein CASSFGTTENIQYF.

The CDR3 coding sequence is TGTGCCAGCAGGGGGGTTCAGGGCCTGGGAGGTGAAGCTTTCTTT. Translation: CASRGVQGLGGEAFF. The chain has TRBV2 and TRBJ1-1; weak D call: TRBD1 (5 bases). The V end lost 6 bases, the J end lost 7 bases, and 21 bases lay between the germline ends. This CDR3 has 15 residues. Germline V CDR1 and CDR2: SNHLY, FYNNEI.

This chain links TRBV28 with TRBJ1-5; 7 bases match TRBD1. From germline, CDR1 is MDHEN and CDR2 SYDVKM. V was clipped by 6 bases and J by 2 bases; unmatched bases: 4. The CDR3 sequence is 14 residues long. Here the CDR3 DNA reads TGTGCCAGCAGGAGGGGGACAGGCAATCAGCCCCAGCATTTT. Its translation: CASRRGTGNQPQHF. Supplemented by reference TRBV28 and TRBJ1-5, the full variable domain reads DVKVTQSSRYLVKRTGEKVFLECVQDMDHENMFWYRQDPGLGLRLIYFSYDVKMKEKGDIPEGYSVSREKKERFSLILESASTNQTSMYLCASRRGTGNQPQHFGDGTRLSIL.

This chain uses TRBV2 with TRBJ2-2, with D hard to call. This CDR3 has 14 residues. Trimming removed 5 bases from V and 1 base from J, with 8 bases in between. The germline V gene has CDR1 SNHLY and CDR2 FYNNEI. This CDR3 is CASSPMRNTGELFF. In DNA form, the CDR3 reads TGTGCCAGCAGTCCCATGCGGAACACCGGGGAGCTGTTTTTT.

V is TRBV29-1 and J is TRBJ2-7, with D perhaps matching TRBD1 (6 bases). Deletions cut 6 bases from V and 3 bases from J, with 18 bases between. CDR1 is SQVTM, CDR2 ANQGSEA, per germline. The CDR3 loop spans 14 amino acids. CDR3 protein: CSVITWGQDYEQYF. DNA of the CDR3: TGCAGCGTCATCACATGGGGGCAGGACTACGAGCAGTACTTC.

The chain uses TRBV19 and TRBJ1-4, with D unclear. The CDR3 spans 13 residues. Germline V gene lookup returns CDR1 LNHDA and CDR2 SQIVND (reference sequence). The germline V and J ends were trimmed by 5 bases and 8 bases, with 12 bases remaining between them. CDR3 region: CASSLRTREKLFF. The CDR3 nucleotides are TGTGCCAGTAGTCTCAGGACCCGGGAAAAACTGTTTTTT. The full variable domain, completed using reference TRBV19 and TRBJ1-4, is DGGITQSPKYLFRKEGQNVTLSCEQNLNHDAMYWYRQDPGQGLRLIYYSQIVNDFQKGDIAEGYSVSREKKESFPLTVTSAQKNPTAFYLCASSLRTREKLFFGSGTQLSVL.

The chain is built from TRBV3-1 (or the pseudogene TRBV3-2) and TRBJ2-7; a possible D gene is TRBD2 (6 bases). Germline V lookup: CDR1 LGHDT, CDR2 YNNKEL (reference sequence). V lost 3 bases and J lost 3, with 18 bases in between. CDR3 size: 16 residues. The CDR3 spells CASSQKGLALNYEQYF. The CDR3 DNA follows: TGTGCCAGCAGCCAGAAGGGGCTAGCGCTTAACTACGAGCAGTACTTC.

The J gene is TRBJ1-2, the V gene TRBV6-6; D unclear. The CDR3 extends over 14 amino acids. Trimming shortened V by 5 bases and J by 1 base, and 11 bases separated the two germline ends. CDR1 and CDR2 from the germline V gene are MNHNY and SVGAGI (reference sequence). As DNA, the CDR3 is TGTGCCAGCAGTCCGTCGGCCCATAACTATGGCTACACCTTC. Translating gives CASSPSAHNYGYTF.

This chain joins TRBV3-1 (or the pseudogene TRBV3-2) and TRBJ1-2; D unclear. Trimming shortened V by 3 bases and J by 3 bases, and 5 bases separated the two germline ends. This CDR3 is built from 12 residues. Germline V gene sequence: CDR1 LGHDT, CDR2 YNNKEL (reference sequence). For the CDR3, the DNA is TGTGCCAGCAGCCACGAGGACTATGGCTACACCTTC. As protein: CASSHEDYGYTF.

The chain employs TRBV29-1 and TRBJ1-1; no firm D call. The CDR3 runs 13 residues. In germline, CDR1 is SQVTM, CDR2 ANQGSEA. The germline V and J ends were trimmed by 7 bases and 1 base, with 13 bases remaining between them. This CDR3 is CSGAHLSNTEAFF. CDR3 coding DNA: TGCAGCGGCGCACACCTGTCGAACACTGAAGCTTTCTTT. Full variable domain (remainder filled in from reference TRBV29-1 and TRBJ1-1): SAVISQKPSRDICQRGTSLTIQCQVDSQVTMMFWYRQQPGQSLTLIATANQGSEATYESGFVIDKFPISRPNLTFSTLTVSNMSPEDSSIYLCSGAHLSNTEAFFGQGTRLTVV.

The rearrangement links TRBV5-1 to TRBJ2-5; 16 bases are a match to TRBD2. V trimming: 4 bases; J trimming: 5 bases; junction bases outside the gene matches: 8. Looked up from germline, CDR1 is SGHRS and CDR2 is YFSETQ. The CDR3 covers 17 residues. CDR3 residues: CASSLGTSGGAGETQYF. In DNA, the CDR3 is TGCGCCAGCAGCCTCGGGACTAGCGGGGGGGCCGGGGAGACCCAGTACTTC.

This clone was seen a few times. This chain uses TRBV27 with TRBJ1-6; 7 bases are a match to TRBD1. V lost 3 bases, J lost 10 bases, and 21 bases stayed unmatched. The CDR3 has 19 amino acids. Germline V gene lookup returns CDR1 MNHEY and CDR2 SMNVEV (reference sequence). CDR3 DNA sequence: TGTGCCAGCAGTTTTTTGTCTGGAAGGAGGGGGCGAGGTTTCTCACCCCTCCACTTT. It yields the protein CASSFLSGRRGRGFSPLHF.

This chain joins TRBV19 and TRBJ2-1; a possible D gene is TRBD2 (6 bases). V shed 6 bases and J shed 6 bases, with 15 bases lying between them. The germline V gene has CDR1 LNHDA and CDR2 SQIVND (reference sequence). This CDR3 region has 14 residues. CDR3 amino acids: CASSRAGFFNEQFF. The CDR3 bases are TGTGCCAGTAGCCGGGCGGGATTTTTCAATGAGCAGTTCTTC.

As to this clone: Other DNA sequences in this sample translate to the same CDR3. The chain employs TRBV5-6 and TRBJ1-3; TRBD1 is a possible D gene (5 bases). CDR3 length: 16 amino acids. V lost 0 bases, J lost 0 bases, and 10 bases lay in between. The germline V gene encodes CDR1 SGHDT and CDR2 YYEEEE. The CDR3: CASSLGPGLSGNTIYF. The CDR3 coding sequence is TGTGCCAGCAGCTTGGGTCCGGGGCTCTCTGGAAACACCATATATTTT. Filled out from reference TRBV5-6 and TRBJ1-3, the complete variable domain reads DAGVTQSPTHLIKTRGQQVTLRCSPKSGHDTVSWYQQALGQGPQFIFQYYEEEERQRGNFPDRFSGHQFPNYSSELNVNALLLGDSALYLCASSLGPGLSGNTIYFGEGSWLTVV.

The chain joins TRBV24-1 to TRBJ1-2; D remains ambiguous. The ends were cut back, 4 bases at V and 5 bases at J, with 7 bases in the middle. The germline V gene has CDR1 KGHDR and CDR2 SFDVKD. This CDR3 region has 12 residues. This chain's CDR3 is CATSDEGYGYTF. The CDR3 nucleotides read TGTGCCACCAGTGACGAAGGATATGGCTACACCTTC.

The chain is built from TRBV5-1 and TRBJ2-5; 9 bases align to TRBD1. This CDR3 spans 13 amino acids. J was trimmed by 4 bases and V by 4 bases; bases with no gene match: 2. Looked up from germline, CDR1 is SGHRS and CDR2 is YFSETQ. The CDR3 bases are TGCGCCAGCAGCATGGGACAGGGAGAGACCCAGTACTTC. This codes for CASSMGQGETQYF.

CDR3 nucleotides: TGTGCCAGCAGTTTGGCGGCTAACTATGGCTACACCTTC. Its protein is CASSLAANYGYTF. This chain joins TRBV28 and TRBJ1-2, with D uncertain. Germline assignment: CDR1 MDHEN and CDR2 SYDVKM. The CDR3 covers 13 residues. The germline V and J ends were trimmed by 3 bases and 0 bases, with 5 bases remaining between them.

The CDR3 nucleotides are TGTGCCAGCAGCTTAGAGAGTGCTAGCTACAATGAGCAGTTCTTC. Protein product: CASSLESASYNEQFF. The chain has TRBV7-2 and TRBJ2-1; D is uncertain. There are 15 residues in the CDR3. Germline assignment: CDR1 SGHTA and CDR2 FQGNSA. Between the trimmed V and J ends, which lost 1 base and 3 bases, there was a span of 10 bases.

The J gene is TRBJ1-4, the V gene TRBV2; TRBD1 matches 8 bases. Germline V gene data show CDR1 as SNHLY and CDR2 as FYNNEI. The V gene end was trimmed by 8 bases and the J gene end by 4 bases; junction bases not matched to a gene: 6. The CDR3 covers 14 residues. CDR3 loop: CASGQGALNEKLFF. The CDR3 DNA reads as TGTGCCAGCGGGCAGGGGGCCCTTAATGAAAAACTGTTTTTT.